Detailed here is one T cell receptor (beta chain). The data were taken from a study of blood T cell repertoires in COVID-19. Study summary: The samples span acute and convalescent COVID-19 from the United States, Italy and Spain. PBMCs, B-cell-depleted T cells, or T cells provided the cDNA or gDNA that made up the material.

Original processing methods: Scientists estimated how many nucleated cells there were by amplifying reference gene primers. TCRdb's copy holds only in-frame clones and misses some; the assay was immunoSEQ multiplex PCR. V and J calls and clone size are as listed in that table; D and trimming were resolved from the DNA. This table holds some 150,000 clones, approximately 90% found once. This CDR3 is 16 amino acids long. The germline V and J ends were trimmed by 3 bases and 3 bases, with 17 bases remaining between them. Germline V gene sequence: CDR1 LNHDA, CDR2 SQIVND (reference sequence). This receptor was taken from a woman aged 45-59 years with acute or convalescent COVID-19. V usage is TRBV19 and J usage is TRBJ1-2; D might be TRBD1 (5 bases). The sequenced material came from peripheral blood. This CDR3 reads CASSIQSRAHHYGYTF. In nucleotides, the CDR3 is TGTGCCAGTAGTATTCAATCCAGGGCCCATCACTATGGCTACACCTTC.